This T cell receptor beta chain was sequenced in a study of PD-1 blockade in classical Hodgkin lymphoma. Study-level points and caveats: Anyone who began nivolumab under 1 year after ASCT was excluded. Patients who responded completely had about the same baseline diversity as newly diagnosed patients. The study reported lower baseline TCR diversity in newly diagnosed patients than in healthy donors. The origin of the repertoire differences remains undefined, with disease activity or prior therapy as possible causes.

Every one of the patients relapsed after autologous stem cell transplantation (brentuximab vedotin exposure was variable). Of note for this clone: The antigen remains unidentified.

TCRdb keeps only in-frame clones here, not all; method: immunoSEQ multiplex PCR. This sample has some 84,000 clones, with nearly 95% found just once. CDR3 length: 15 amino acids. V lost 4 bases to trimming and J lost 4 bases, with 18 bases between them. Germline CDR1 GTSNPN, CDR2 SVGIG (reference sequence). This sequence joins TRBV30 and TRBJ2-3, with D perhaps assigned TRBD1 or TRBD2 (5 bases each). The origin of this receptor is a human donor with classical Hodgkin lymphoma. This sample comprised peripheral blood mononuclear cells (PBMCs), obtained before the second cycle of nivolumab. Here the CDR3 DNA reads TGTGCCTGGAATCCCCACCAGGGAGTGGCAGATACGCAGTATTTT. Translated, it gives CAWNPHQGVADTQYF.